Shown below are 14 T cell receptor beta chains from a single sample sequenced in a study of blood T cell repertoires in COVID-19. The repertoire was sequenced with immunoSEQ multiplex PCR; TCRdb's copy has only in-frame clones and lacks some. The sample yields about 92,000 clones, about 78% seen once. The sequenced sample was peripheral blood. The receptor set was obtained from a man in his forties or fifties who had recovered from COVID-19.

The chain links TRBV5-1 to TRBJ1-1, with D maybe TRBD1 (5 bases). The ends were cut back, 4 bases at V and 6 bases at J, with 16 bases in the middle. Germline CDR1 is SGHRS and CDR2 is YFSETQ. The CDR3 runs 14 residues. CDR3 nucleotide sequence: TGCGCCAGCAGCCTTGGGGGGTTGGACTCTGAAGCTTTCTTT. Translation gives CASSLGGLDSEAFF.

The V and J genes are TRBV18 and TRBJ2-7, with TRBD2 as a possible D gene (6 bases). The CDR3 is 14 residues long. V was shortened by 2 bases and J by 2 bases, with 10 bases between the two germline ends. CDR1 KGHSH and CDR2 LQKENI come from the germline V gene. The CDR3 region has the DNA TGTGCCAGCTCACCAGGGCGGGGAGCCTACGAGCAGTACTTC. Translated: CASSPGRGAYEQYF.

This clone showed up just a few times. J is TRBJ2-3 and V is TRBV7-9; D remains ambiguous. The CDR3 sequence is 14 residues long. The V gene lost 5 bases and the J gene lost 0 bases, with 9 bases spanning the gap. Looked up from germline, CDR1 is SEHNR and CDR2 is FQNEAQ (reference sequence). CDR3 coding DNA: TGTGCCAGCAGCACCGGTTCTAGCACAGATACGCAGTATTTT. It translates to CASSTGSSTDTQYF.

This sequence joins TRBV10-1 and TRBJ2-4; TRBD2 agrees at 9 bases. The CDR3 is 16 residues long. CDR1 WNHNN and CDR2 SYGVQD come from the germline V gene (reference sequence). Unmatched junction bases numbered 1, after V lost 0 bases and J lost 1 base. The CDR3 nucleotides are TGCGCCAGCAGTGAGTCTAGCGGGGGTGCCAAAAACATTCAGTACTTC. Translation gives CASSESSGGAKNIQYF.

The rearrangement links TRBV6-2 or TRBV6-3 to TRBJ2-7, with a tentative D call TRBD2 (7 bases). V was shortened by 5 bases and J by 6 bases, with 23 bases between the two germline ends. The CDR3 runs to 16 residues. Germline CDR1 and CDR2: MNHEY and SVGEGT. The CDR3 region is CASSTPRGGGRFEQYF. Written as DNA, the CDR3 is TGTGCCAGCAGTACCCCCCGGGGAGGGGGGCGTTTCGAGCAGTACTTC.

This clone was recorded a few times. The chain carries TRBV7-2 and TRBJ2-7, with 11 nucleotides matching TRBD1. CDR1 is SGHTA and CDR2 is FQGNSA in the germline V gene. The junction had 8 bases not matched to a gene; V was cut back by 5 bases and J by 5 bases. This CDR3 comprises 15 residues. The CDR3 region has the DNA TGTGCCAGCAGCACTTGGACAGGGGGCCCGAACGAGCAGTACTTC. Protein: CASSTWTGGPNEQYF.

This chain connects TRBV18 to TRBJ1-4, with 9 nucleotides matching TRBD1. The germline V gene encodes CDR1 KGHSH and CDR2 LQKENI. With V trimmed by 3 bases and J by 7 bases, 6 bases remained unmatched. The CDR3 loop spans 15 amino acids. CDR3 bases: TGTGCCAGCTCACCGTCGGGACAGGGCGTTGAAAAACTGTTTTTT. This sequence encodes CASSPSGQGVEKLFF.

This clone showed up just a few times. This chain links TRBV29-1 with TRBJ1-2, with D unclear. The CDR3 is made up of 13 amino acids. The V and J ends lost 3 bases and 6 bases respectively, with 14 bases between them. Germline CDR1 SQVTM, CDR2 ANQGSEA. DNA of the CDR3: TGCAGCGTTGACCATCGGAGAGAGGATGGCTACACCTTC. This encodes CSVDHRREDGYTF.

This clone was found many times. V usage is TRBV9 and J usage is TRBJ2-2; 8 bases match TRBD2. The CDR3 spans 16 residues. With V trimmed by 3 bases and J by 0 bases, 4 bases remained unmatched. From germline, CDR1 is SGDLS and CDR2 YYNGEE. CDR3 loop: CASSGSGVTNTGELFF. CDR3 nucleotide sequence: TGTGCCAGCAGCGGTAGCGGGGTTACGAACACCGGGGAGCTGTTTTTT.

V usage is TRBV7-9 and J usage is TRBJ1-3; D remains unclear. The CDR3 is 14 residues long. V was shortened by 1 base and J by 2 bases, with 6 bases between the two germline ends. Germline V gene lookup returns CDR1 SEHNR and CDR2 FQNEAQ (reference sequence). CDR3 sequence (DNA): TGTGCCAGCAGCTTAGAACAGCCTGGAAACACCATATATTTT. The encoded protein is CASSLEQPGNTIYF. Supplemented by reference TRBV7-9 and TRBJ1-3, the full variable domain reads DTGVSQNPRHKITKRGQNVTFRCDPISEHNRLYWYRQTLGQGPEFLTYFQNEAQLEKSRLLSDRFSAERPKGSFSTLEIQRTEQGDSAMYLCASSLEQPGNTIYFGEGSWLTVV.

V is TRBV5-4 and J is TRBJ2-1; D is perhaps TRBD2 (7 bases). Trimming shortened V by 4 bases and J by 4 bases, and 18 bases separated the two germline ends. CDR1 SGHNT and CDR2 YYREEE come from the germline V gene (reference sequence). The CDR3 sequence is 16 residues long. Here the CDR3 DNA reads TGTGCCAGCAGCCCCGCTGGGGGGGGCCTTTACAATGAGCAGTTCTTC. It is translated as CASSPAGGGLYNEQFF. Combining the CDR3 with reference TRBV5-4 and TRBJ2-1 gives the whole variable domain ETGVTQSPTHLIKTRGQQVTLRCSSQSGHNTVSWYQQALGQGPQFIFQYYREEENGRGNFPPRFSGLQFPNYSSELNVNALELDDSALYLCASSPAGGGLYNEQFFGPGTRLTVL.

The chain couples TRBV7-3 to TRBJ2-1; D might be TRBD1 (5 bases). Trimming shortened V by 5 bases and J by 4 bases, and 15 bases separated the two germline ends. The V gene's germline CDR1 is SGHTA and CDR2 FQGTGA. This CDR3 comprises 15 residues. The CDR3 loop reads CASSQRYSGYNEQFF. The CDR3 nucleotides are TGTGCCAGCAGCCAACGATATTCAGGGTACAATGAGCAGTTCTTC.

The chain has TRBV19 and TRBJ1-2; D remains unclear. Between the trimmed V and J ends, which lost 8 bases and 7 bases, there was a span of 14 bases. Germline V CDR1 and CDR2: LNHDA, SQIVND (reference sequence). There are 12 residues in the CDR3. DNA of the CDR3: TGTGCCAGTGCCGGGTCTCCGGTTGGCTACACCTTC. It translates to CASAGSPVGYTF.

The chain links TRBV6-6 to TRBJ1-2; D might be TRBD1 (5 bases). V gave up 6 bases and J gave up 2 bases, with 16 bases separating them. Germline CDR1 and CDR2: MNHNY and SVGAGI (reference sequence). There are 15 residues in the CDR3. The CDR3: CASSRLQETNYGYTF. The CDR3 coding sequence is TGTGCCAGCAGCCGCCTACAGGAGACGAACTATGGCTACACCTTC.